These 4 T cell receptor beta chains originate from one sample sequenced in a study of T cells in narcolepsy. TCRdb's copy holds only in-frame clones and misses some; the assay was immunoSEQ multiplex PCR. The data contain some 35,000 clones, roughly 77% of them singletons. Input material: memory (CD45RA-) CD4+ T cells from blood. The receptor set was obtained from a human donor in good health.

Note on this clone: Other DNA variants within this sample encode the same CDR3. The DNA of the CDR3 is TGCGCCAGCAGCTTGGAGCCTTATGGCTACACCTTC. It encodes CASSLEPYGYTF. This chain joins TRBV5-1 and TRBJ1-2; D uncertain. The CDR3 sequence is 12 residues long. Germline V gives CDR1 SGHRS, CDR2 YFSETQ. Between the trimmed V and J ends, which lost 0 bases and 5 bases, there was a span of 5 bases.

This rearrangement joins TRBV27 to TRBJ2-3; D gene ambiguous. The CDR3 totals 16 residues. V was shortened by 3 bases and J by 6 bases, with 19 bases between the two germline ends. CDR1 is MNHEY, CDR2 SMNVEV, per germline (reference sequence). CDR3 residues: CASSFETPRLGDTQYF. CDR3 nucleotide sequence: TGTGCCAGCAGTTTCGAGACACCCCGGCTCGGGGATACGCAGTATTTT.

V is TRBV29-1 and J is TRBJ1-2; 7 bases match TRBD1. Germline-derived CDR1 and CDR2 are SQVTM and ANQGSEA. This CDR3 has 12 amino acids. The CDR3 loop reads CGHKVGGGGYTF. The CDR3 DNA reads as TGCGGACATAAAGTAGGGGGCGGTGGCTACACCTTC. The full variable domain, with the rest looked up from reference TRBV29-1 and TRBJ1-2, is SAVISQKPSRDICQRGTSLTIQCQVDSQVTMMFWYRQQPGQSLTLIATANQGSEATYESGFVIDKFPISRPNLTFSTLTVSNMSPEDSSIYLCGHKVGGGGYTFGSGTRLTVV.

Here the CDR3 DNA reads TGTGCCAGTAGTATAGGGCCAGCGGGGACAGATACGCAGTATTTT. Residues: CASSIGPAGTDTQYF. J is TRBJ2-3 and V is TRBV19; the match to TRBD2 covers 7 bases. The CDR3 is made up of 15 amino acids. V shed 1 base, J shed 3 bases, and the junction held 4 bases outside the gene matches. The germline V gene has CDR1 LNHDA and CDR2 SQIVND (reference sequence).